Sequencing of this T cell receptor beta chain was carried out in a study of blood T cell repertoires in COVID-19. About the study: COVID-19 samples from acute and convalescent phases originated in the United States, Italy and Spain. T cells, B-cell-depleted T cells, or PBMCs provided the cDNA or gDNA that served as material.

The ends were cut back, 3 bases at V and 8 bases at J, with 5 bases in the middle. The CDR3 is 11 residues long. Generated by immunoSEQ multiplex PCR, the TCRdb table keeps only in-frame clones and is missing some. Of just over 45,000 clones detected, over 80% appear once; the ten largest clones hold approximately 4.3%. The chain couples TRBV12-3 or TRBV12-4 to TRBJ2-1; D possibly corresponds to TRBD2 (5 bases). Material for sequencing was peripheral blood. This clonotype was sampled from a human donor in a cohort sampled during active COVID-19. The CDR3 nucleotides are TGTGCCAGCAGTTTCGGGGATGAGCAGTTCTTC. Translation gives CASSFGDEQFF.